These 3 T cell receptor beta chains were all obtained from the same sample, sequenced in a study of blood T cell repertoires in COVID-19. The protocol was immunoSEQ multiplex PCR, while the TCRdb copy is restricted to in-frame clones and leaves out a portion. Of approximately 150,000 clones listed, approximately 90% are singletons. The sequencing sample was made of peripheral blood. These receptor sequences come from a man aged 50 to 60 who had recovered from COVID-19.

This chain joins TRBV15 and TRBJ2-3; the D gene is possibly TRBD2 (6 bases). Germline loops: CDR1 LNHNV, CDR2 YYDKDF (reference sequence). Trimming cost V 5 bases and J 6 bases, with 12 bases left between them. The length of the CDR3 is 13 residues. The chain's CDR3 is CATSPGGGDTQYF. The CDR3 DNA reads as TGTGCCACCAGCCCAGGTGGGGGGGATACGCAGTATTTT.

The gene calls are TRBV27 and TRBJ2-5; D might be TRBD1 (5 bases). Germline V gene sequence: CDR1 MNHEY, CDR2 SMNVEV (reference sequence). V gave up 0 bases and J gave up 4 bases, with 9 bases separating them. This CDR3 spans 14 amino acids. The CDR3 protein is CASSLSGQGETQYF. CDR3 coding DNA: TGTGCCAGCAGTTTATCGGGGCAGGGAGAGACCCAGTACTTC.

V is TRBV7-2 and J is TRBJ2-5; 9 bases fit TRBD2. Germline CDR1 is SGHTA and CDR2 is FQGNSA. Trimming cost V 1 base and J 2 bases; bases outside gene matches: 5. The CDR3 runs 16 residues. CDR3 sequence (DNA): TGTGCCAGCAGCTTAGTGGCTAGCGGGACGCAAGAGACCCAGTACTTC. This encodes CASSLVASGTQETQYF.